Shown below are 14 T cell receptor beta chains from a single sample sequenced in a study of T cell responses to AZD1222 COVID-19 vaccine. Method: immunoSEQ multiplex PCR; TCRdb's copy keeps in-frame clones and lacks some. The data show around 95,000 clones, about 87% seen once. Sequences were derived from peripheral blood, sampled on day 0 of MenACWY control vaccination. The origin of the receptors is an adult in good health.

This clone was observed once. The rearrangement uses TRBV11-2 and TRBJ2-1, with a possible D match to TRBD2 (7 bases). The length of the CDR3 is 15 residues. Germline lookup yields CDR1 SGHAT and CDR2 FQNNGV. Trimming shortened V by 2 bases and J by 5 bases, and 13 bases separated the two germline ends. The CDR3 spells CASSLWGGRDNEQFF. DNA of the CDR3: TGTGCCAGCAGCTTATGGGGGGGGCGGGACAATGAGCAGTTCTTC.

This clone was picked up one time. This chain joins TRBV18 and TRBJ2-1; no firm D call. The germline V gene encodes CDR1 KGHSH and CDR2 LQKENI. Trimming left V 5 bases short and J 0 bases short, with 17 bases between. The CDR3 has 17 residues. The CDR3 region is CASSYGIGLSSYNEQFF. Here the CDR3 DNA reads TGTGCCAGCTCATATGGAATAGGATTAAGCTCCTACAATGAGCAGTTCTTC.

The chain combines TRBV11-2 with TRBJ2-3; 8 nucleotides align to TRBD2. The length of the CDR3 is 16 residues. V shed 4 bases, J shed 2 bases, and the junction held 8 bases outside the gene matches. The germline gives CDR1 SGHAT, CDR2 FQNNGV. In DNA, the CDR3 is TGTGCCAGCAGCTGGACCGCGGGAGGCTCCACAGATACGCAGTATTTT. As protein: CASSWTAGGSTDTQYF.

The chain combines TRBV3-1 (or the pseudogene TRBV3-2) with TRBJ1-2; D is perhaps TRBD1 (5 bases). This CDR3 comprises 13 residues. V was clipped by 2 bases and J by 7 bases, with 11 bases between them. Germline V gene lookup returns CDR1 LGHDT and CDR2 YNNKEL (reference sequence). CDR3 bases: TGTGCCAGCAGCCAACAGGGCGAAGGTGGCTACACCTTC. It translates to CASSQQGEGGYTF.

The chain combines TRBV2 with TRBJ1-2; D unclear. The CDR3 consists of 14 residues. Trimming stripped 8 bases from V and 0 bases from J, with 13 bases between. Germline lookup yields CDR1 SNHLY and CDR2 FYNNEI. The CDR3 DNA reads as TGTGCCAGCCGAGAGAACCCAGCTAACTATGGCTACACCTTC. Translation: CASRENPANYGYTF.

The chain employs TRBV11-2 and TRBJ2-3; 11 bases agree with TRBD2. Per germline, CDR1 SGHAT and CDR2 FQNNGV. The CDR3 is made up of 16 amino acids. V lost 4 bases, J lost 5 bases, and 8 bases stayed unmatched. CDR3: CASSSGDSGGVDTQYF. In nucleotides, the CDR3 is TGTGCCAGCAGCTCCGGTGATAGCGGGGGGGTAGATACGCAGTATTTT.

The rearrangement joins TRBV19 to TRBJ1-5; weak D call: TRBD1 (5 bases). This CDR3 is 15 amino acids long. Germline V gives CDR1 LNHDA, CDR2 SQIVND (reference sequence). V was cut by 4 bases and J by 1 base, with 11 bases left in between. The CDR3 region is CASSTHWTSNQPQHF. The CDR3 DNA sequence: TGTGCCAGTAGTACCCATTGGACAAGCAATCAGCCCCAGCATTTT.

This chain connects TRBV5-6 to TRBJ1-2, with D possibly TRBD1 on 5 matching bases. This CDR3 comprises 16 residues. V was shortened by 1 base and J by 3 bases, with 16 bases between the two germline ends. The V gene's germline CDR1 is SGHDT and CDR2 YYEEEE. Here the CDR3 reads CASSLRREKGYYGYTF. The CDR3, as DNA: TGTGCCAGCAGCTTGCGAAGAGAAAAGGGGTACTATGGCTACACCTTC.

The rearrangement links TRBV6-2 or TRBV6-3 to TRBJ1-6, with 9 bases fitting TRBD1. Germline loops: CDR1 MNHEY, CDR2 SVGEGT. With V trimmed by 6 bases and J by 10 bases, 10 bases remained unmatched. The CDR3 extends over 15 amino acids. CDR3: CASSPDRGGQSPLHF. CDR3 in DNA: TGTGCCAGCAGCCCGGACAGGGGTGGGCAATCACCCCTCCACTTT.

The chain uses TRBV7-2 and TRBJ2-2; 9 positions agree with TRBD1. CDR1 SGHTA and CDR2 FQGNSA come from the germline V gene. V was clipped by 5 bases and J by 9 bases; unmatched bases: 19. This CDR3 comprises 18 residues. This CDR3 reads CASSPQQLGTGFIRELFF. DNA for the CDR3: TGTGCCAGCAGCCCCCAACAACTCGGGACAGGGTTCATCCGGGAGCTGTTTTTT.

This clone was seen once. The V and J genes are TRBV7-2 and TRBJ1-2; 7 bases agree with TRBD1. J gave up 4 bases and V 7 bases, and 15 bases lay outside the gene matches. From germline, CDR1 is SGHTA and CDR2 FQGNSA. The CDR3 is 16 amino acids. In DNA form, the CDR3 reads TGTGCCAGCACCTCTGAGAGGTGGACAGGCCTCTATGGCTACACCTTC. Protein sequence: CASTSERWTGLYGYTF.

For the CDR3, the DNA is TGTGCCAGTAGTAAGAACAGGGGAAAATACACTGAAGCTTTCTTT. Protein sequence: CASSKNRGKYTEAFF. The V and J genes are TRBV19 and TRBJ1-1; TRBD1 matches 7 bases. Germline CDR1 LNHDA, CDR2 SQIVND (reference sequence). The junction had 8 bases not matched to a gene; V was cut back by 4 bases and J by 3 bases. The CDR3 contains 15 residues.

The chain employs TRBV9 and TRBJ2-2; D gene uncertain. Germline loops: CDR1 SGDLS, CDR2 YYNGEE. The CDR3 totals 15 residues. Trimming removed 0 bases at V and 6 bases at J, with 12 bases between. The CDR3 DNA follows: TGTGCCAGCAGCGTAGCTACATCAGACCCCGGGGAGCTGTTTTTT. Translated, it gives CASSVATSDPGELFF.

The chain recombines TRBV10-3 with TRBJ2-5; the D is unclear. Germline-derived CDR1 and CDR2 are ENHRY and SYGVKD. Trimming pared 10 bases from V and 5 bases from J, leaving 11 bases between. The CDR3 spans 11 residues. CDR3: CATSYGETQYF. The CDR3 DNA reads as TGTGCCACTTCCTATGGGGAGACCCAGTACTTC.